A selection of T cell receptor beta chains follows, all from one sample in a study of T cell responses to AZD1222 COVID-19 vaccine. Generated by immunoSEQ multiplex PCR, the TCRdb table keeps only in-frame clones and is missing some. The table shows approximately 92,000 clones, with about 90% occurring only once. This material consisted of peripheral blood, taken on day 0 of AZD1222 vaccination. These receptors were obtained from an adult in good health. Both conserved end residues are part of each CDR3. Fields, in order: J gene, V gene, D gene, clone size, CDR3 protein, CDR3 DNA. A D gene is named only where the DNA matches it firmly. Size values are once, few and many counts, or a class for expanded clones, and some rows have none.

j_call: TRBJ1-2; v_call: TRBV27; d_call: TRBD1; clone_size: NA; cdr3_aa: CASSGDRNYGYTF; cdr3_nt: TGTGCCAGCAGCGGGGACAGAAACTATGGCTACACCTTC
j_call: TRBJ1-2; v_call: TRBV10-1; d_call: TRBD1; clone_size: NA; cdr3_aa: CASSPLTGDYGYTF; cdr3_nt: TGCGCCAGCAGTCCCTTGACAGGGGACTATGGCTACACCTTC
j_call: TRBJ1-3; v_call: TRBV19; d_call: TRBD1; clone_size: NA; cdr3_aa: CASSDRDRGNTIYF; cdr3_nt: TGTGCCAGTAGCGATCGGGACAGAGGAAACACCATATATTTT
j_call: TRBJ1-2; v_call: TRBV7-3; d_call: NA; clone_size: NA; cdr3_aa: CASSLDGNYGYTF; cdr3_nt: TGTGCCAGCAGCTTAGATGGGAACTATGGCTACACCTTC
j_call: TRBJ1-5; v_call: TRBV30; d_call: TRBD1; clone_size: NA; cdr3_aa: CAWSLGQGGQQPQHF; cdr3_nt: TGTGCCTGGAGCTTAGGACAGGGTGGTCAGCAGCCCCAGCATTTT
j_call: TRBJ1-6; v_call: TRBV7-6; d_call: NA; clone_size: NA; cdr3_aa: CASSSRYREGHSPLHF; cdr3_nt: TGTGCCAGCAGCTCCAGATACAGGGAGGGTCATTCACCCCTCCACTTT
j_call: TRBJ1-2; v_call: TRBV19; d_call: TRBD1; clone_size: NA; cdr3_aa: CASSTETGTDYGYTF; cdr3_nt: TGTGCCAGTAGTACCGAAACAGGGACAGACTATGGCTACACCTTC
j_call: TRBJ1-4; v_call: TRBV5-4; d_call: NA; clone_size: few; cdr3_aa: CASSPSANEKLFF; cdr3_nt: TGTGCCAGCAGCCCGAGCGCTAATGAAAAACTGTTTTTT
j_call: TRBJ2-4; v_call: TRBV3-1/TRBV3-2; d_call: TRBD1; clone_size: once; cdr3_aa: CASSPTPGQEPKNIQYF; cdr3_nt: TGTGCCAGCAGCCCCACCCCCGGACAGGAACCAAAAAACATTCAGTACTTC
j_call: TRBJ1-1; v_call: TRBV7-6; d_call: NA; clone_size: NA; cdr3_aa: CASSTRLNTEAFF; cdr3_nt: TGTGCCAGCAGCACCCGTCTGAACACTGAAGCTTTCTTT
j_call: TRBJ1-1; v_call: TRBV2; d_call: NA; clone_size: NA; cdr3_aa: CASSERSGEVEAFF; cdr3_nt: TGTGCCAGCAGTGAGCGCTCCGGGGAGGTAGAAGCTTTCTTT
j_call: TRBJ1-6; v_call: TRBV4-3; d_call: TRBD1; clone_size: NA; cdr3_aa: CASSEAGTAYNSPLHF; cdr3_nt: TGCGCCAGCAGCGAAGCCGGGACAGCCTATAATTCACCCCTCCACTTT
j_call: TRBJ1-6; v_call: TRBV19; d_call: NA; clone_size: NA; cdr3_aa: CASSIDLRRTHPNSPLHF; cdr3_nt: TGTGCCAGTAGTATAGATCTAAGGCGGACCCACCCTAATTCACCCCTCCACTTT
j_call: TRBJ2-1; v_call: TRBV2; d_call: TRBD1; clone_size: NA; cdr3_aa: CASTIYRGNEQFF; cdr3_nt: TGTGCCAGCACCATCTACAGGGGGAATGAGCAGTTCTTC
j_call: TRBJ1-2; v_call: TRBV7-9; d_call: NA; clone_size: NA; cdr3_aa: CASSLSYGYTF; cdr3_nt: TGTGCCAGCAGCTTATCCTATGGCTACACCTTC
j_call: TRBJ2-1; v_call: TRBV7-9; d_call: TRBD2; clone_size: NA; cdr3_aa: CASSLGSGGTNEQFF; cdr3_nt: TGTGCCAGCAGCTTAGGCAGCGGGGGCACCAATGAGCAGTTCTTC
j_call: TRBJ1-2; v_call: TRBV25-1; d_call: TRBD1; clone_size: NA; cdr3_aa: CASGRTGANYGYTF; cdr3_nt: TGTGCCAGCGGACGGACAGGGGCTAACTATGGCTACACCTTC
j_call: TRBJ1-4; v_call: TRBV25-1; d_call: NA; clone_size: NA; cdr3_aa: CASSPVQGKLFF; cdr3_nt: TGTGCCAGCAGTCCGGTTCAGGGGAAACTGTTTTTT
j_call: TRBJ1-1; v_call: TRBV19; d_call: NA; clone_size: once; cdr3_aa: CASSMGAGEVFF; cdr3_nt: TGTGCCAGTAGTATGGGGGCAGGGGAAGTTTTCTTT
j_call: TRBJ1-1; v_call: TRBV7-9; d_call: NA; clone_size: NA; cdr3_aa: CASSLGPVTNTEAFF; cdr3_nt: TGTGCCAGCAGCTTAGGCCCCGTTACGAACACTGAAGCTTTCTTT
j_call: TRBJ2-2; v_call: TRBV6-5; d_call: NA; clone_size: few; cdr3_aa: CASSFTSGELFF; cdr3_nt: TGTGCCAGCAGTTTCACGTCCGGGGAGCTGTTTTTT
j_call: TRBJ2-1; v_call: TRBV11-3; d_call: TRBD2; clone_size: NA; cdr3_aa: CASSPRGGGYNEQFF; cdr3_nt: TGTGCCAGCAGTCCCCGGGGGGGAGGTTACAATGAGCAGTTCTTC
j_call: TRBJ1-5; v_call: TRBV10-3; d_call: NA; clone_size: NA; cdr3_aa: CATWDSNQPQHF; cdr3_nt: TGTGCCACTTGGGACAGCAATCAGCCCCAGCATTTT
j_call: TRBJ2-5; v_call: TRBV11-3; d_call: TRBD2; clone_size: NA; cdr3_aa: CASSHRGGEETQYF; cdr3_nt: TGTGCCAGCAGCCACCGGGGGGGCGAAGAGACCCAGTACTTC
j_call: TRBJ2-2; v_call: TRBV7-3; d_call: NA; clone_size: NA; cdr3_aa: CASSPGGGTGELFF; cdr3_nt: TGTGCCAGCAGCCCGGGTGGAGGCACCGGGGAGCTGTTTTTT
j_call: TRBJ2-2; v_call: TRBV7-2; d_call: NA; clone_size: NA; cdr3_aa: CASSPGTVNTGELFF; cdr3_nt: TGTGCCAGCAGCCCCGGGACTGTGAACACCGGGGAGCTGTTTTTT
j_call: TRBJ2-2; v_call: TRBV5-4; d_call: NA; clone_size: NA; cdr3_aa: CASNFGGPNTGELFF; cdr3_nt: TGTGCCAGCAACTTTGGCGGGCCGAACACCGGGGAGCTGTTTTTT
j_call: TRBJ2-4; v_call: TRBV21-1; d_call: NA; clone_size: once; cdr3_aa: CASSNGVGDNIQYF; cdr3_nt: TGTGCCAGCAGCAACGGAGTAGGGGACAACATTCAGTACTTC
j_call: TRBJ1-2; v_call: TRBV5-4; d_call: TRBD1; clone_size: NA; cdr3_aa: CASSPGDRPLDYGYTF; cdr3_nt: TGTGCCAGCAGTCCCGGGGACAGGCCCCTCGACTATGGCTACACCTTC
j_call: TRBJ1-2; v_call: TRBV29-1; d_call: NA; clone_size: NA; cdr3_aa: CSVGDSPGYGYTF; cdr3_nt: TGCAGCGTAGGGGACTCGCCCGGCTATGGCTACACCTTC
j_call: TRBJ2-1; v_call: TRBV6-4; d_call: TRBD2; clone_size: NA; cdr3_aa: CASSEAGGNNEQFF; cdr3_nt: TGTGCCAGCAGTGAGGCGGGGGGGAACAATGAGCAGTTCTTC
j_call: TRBJ1-2; v_call: TRBV20-1; d_call: NA; clone_size: once; cdr3_aa: CSAPRTARGF; cdr3_nt: TGCAGTGCTCCTAGGACCGCCCGGGGCTTC
j_call: TRBJ2-2; v_call: TRBV9; d_call: NA; clone_size: NA; cdr3_aa: CASSPTGIAGELFF; cdr3_nt: TGTGCCAGCAGCCCAACAGGGATCGCCGGGGAGCTGTTTTTT
j_call: TRBJ2-7; v_call: TRBV12-5; d_call: NA; clone_size: NA; cdr3_aa: CASGLGLGGSYEQYF; cdr3_nt: TGTGCTAGTGGTTTGGGACTGGGGGGTAGCTACGAGCAGTACTTC
j_call: TRBJ1-3; v_call: TRBV18; d_call: NA; clone_size: NA; cdr3_aa: CASSLSRGFSGNTIYF; cdr3_nt: TGTGCCAGCTCACTAAGCCGGGGGTTCTCTGGAAACACCATATATTTT
j_call: TRBJ2-3; v_call: TRBV4-1; d_call: TRBD2; clone_size: NA; cdr3_aa: CASSQDRTSGILDTQYF; cdr3_nt: TGCGCCAGCAGCCAAGACCGGACTAGCGGGATTCTAGATACGCAGTATTTT
j_call: TRBJ2-3; v_call: TRBV7-9; d_call: NA; clone_size: few; cdr3_aa: CASSFRGRSGDTQYF; cdr3_nt: TGTGCCAGCAGCTTCCGGGGCCGGAGCGGAGATACGCAGTATTTT
j_call: TRBJ2-1; v_call: TRBV6-5; d_call: TRBD2; clone_size: NA; cdr3_aa: CASSPVLAGMHEQFF; cdr3_nt: TGTGCCAGCAGTCCGGTACTAGCGGGTATGCATGAGCAGTTCTTC
j_call: TRBJ1-2; v_call: TRBV5-5; d_call: TRBD1; clone_size: NA; cdr3_aa: CASRMGQGTGYTF; cdr3_nt: TGTGCCAGCAGAATGGGACAGGGGACTGGCTACACCTTC
j_call: TRBJ2-6; v_call: TRBV4-3; d_call: NA; clone_size: NA; cdr3_aa: CASSQGGVSGANVLTF; cdr3_nt: TGCGCCAGCAGCCAAGGAGGGGTCTCTGGGGCCAACGTCCTGACTTTC
j_call: TRBJ2-1; v_call: TRBV4-3; d_call: TRBD1; clone_size: NA; cdr3_aa: CASSPGQGFNEQFF; cdr3_nt: TGCGCCAGCAGCCCAGGACAGGGGTTCAATGAGCAGTTCTTC
j_call: TRBJ1-6; v_call: TRBV4-2; d_call: NA; clone_size: NA; cdr3_aa: CASSQGTAGHSPLHF; cdr3_nt: TGTGCCAGCAGCCAAGGGACAGCCGGGCATTCACCCCTCCACTTT
j_call: TRBJ1-5; v_call: TRBV21-1; d_call: NA; clone_size: NA; cdr3_aa: CASSKKGAFNQPQHF; cdr3_nt: TGTGCCAGCAGCAAAAAGGGGGCCTTCAATCAGCCCCAGCATTTT
j_call: TRBJ2-1; v_call: TRBV11-2; d_call: NA; clone_size: few; cdr3_aa: CASSLESASYNEQFF; cdr3_nt: TGTGCCAGCAGCTTAGAGAGCGCCTCCTACAATGAGCAGTTCTTC
j_call: TRBJ2-2; v_call: TRBV5-1; d_call: NA; clone_size: NA; cdr3_aa: CASSLGAGELFF; cdr3_nt: TGCGCCAGCAGCTTGGGGGCCGGGGAGCTGTTTTTT
j_call: TRBJ2-1; v_call: TRBV9; d_call: NA; clone_size: NA; cdr3_aa: CASSVGGRAYNEQFF; cdr3_nt: TGTGCCAGCAGCGTAGGGGGCAGGGCCTACAATGAGCAGTTCTTC
j_call: TRBJ2-1; v_call: TRBV5-1; d_call: NA; clone_size: NA; cdr3_aa: CASSLEGRSWGIYNEQFF; cdr3_nt: TGTGCCAGCAGCTTGGAGGGACGTAGCTGGGGGATCTACAATGAGCAGTTCTTC
j_call: TRBJ2-2; v_call: TRBV7-9; d_call: TRBD2; clone_size: NA; cdr3_aa: CASSRMLAGGYTGELFF; cdr3_nt: TGTGCCAGCAGCCGCATGCTAGCGGGAGGGTACACCGGGGAGCTGTTTTTT
j_call: TRBJ1-3; v_call: TRBV6-5; d_call: NA; clone_size: NA; cdr3_aa: CASSYGAGNTIYF; cdr3_nt: TGTGCCAGCAGTTACGGGGCGGGAAACACCATATATTTT